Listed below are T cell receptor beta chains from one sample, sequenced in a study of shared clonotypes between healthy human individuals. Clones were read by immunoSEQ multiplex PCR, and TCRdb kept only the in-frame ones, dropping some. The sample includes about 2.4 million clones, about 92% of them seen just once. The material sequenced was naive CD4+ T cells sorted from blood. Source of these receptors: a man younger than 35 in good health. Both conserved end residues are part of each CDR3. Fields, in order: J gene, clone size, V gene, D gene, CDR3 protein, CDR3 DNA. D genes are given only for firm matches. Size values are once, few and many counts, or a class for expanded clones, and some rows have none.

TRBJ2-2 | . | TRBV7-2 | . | CASSLVTGELFF | TGTGCCAGCAGCTTAGTAACCGGGGAGCTGTTTTTT
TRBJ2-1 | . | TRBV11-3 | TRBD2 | CASSLVAGVEQFF | TGTGCCAGCAGCCTGGTAGCGGGGGTAGAGCAGTTCTTC
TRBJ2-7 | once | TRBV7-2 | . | CASSVSSYEQYF | TGTGCCAGCAGCGTAAGCTCCTACGAGCAGTACTTC
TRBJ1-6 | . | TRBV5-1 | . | CASSVAGDHNSPLHF | TGCGCCAGCAGTGTGGCAGGGGATCATAATTCACCCCTCCACTTT
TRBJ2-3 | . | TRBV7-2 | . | CASRTSTDTQYF | TGTGCCAGCAGGACGTCCACAGATACGCAGTATTTT
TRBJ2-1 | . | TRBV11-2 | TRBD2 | CASSPGLAGGLYEQFF | TGTGCCAGCAGCCCCGGACTAGCGGGAGGATTGTATGAGCAGTTCTTC
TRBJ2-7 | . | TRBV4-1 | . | CASSQGTGTYEQYF | TGCGCCAGCAGCCAAGGAACAGGTACCTACGAGCAGTACTTC
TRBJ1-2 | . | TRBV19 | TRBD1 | CASSPTGTNYGYTF | TGTGCCAGTAGCCCGACAGGGACTAACTATGGCTACACCTTC
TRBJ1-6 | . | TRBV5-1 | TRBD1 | CASRDSDRTFSPLHF | TGCGCCAGCCGGGACAGCGACCGGACCTTTTCACCCCTCCACTTT
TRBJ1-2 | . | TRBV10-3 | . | CAISESPREGYTF | TGTGCCATCAGTGAGTCGCCCAGGGAAGGCTACACCTTC
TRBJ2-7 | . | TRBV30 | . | CAWSVRRDSYEQYF | TGTGCCTGGAGTGTACGGAGGGATTCCTACGAGCAGTACTTC
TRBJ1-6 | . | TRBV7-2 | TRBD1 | CASSSDRVGNSPLHF | TGTGCCAGCAGTTCGGACAGGGTTGGTAATTCACCCCTCCACTTT
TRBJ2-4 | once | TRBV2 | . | CASSLDGYIQYF | TGTGCCAGCAGCCTGGACGGGTACATTCAGTACTTC
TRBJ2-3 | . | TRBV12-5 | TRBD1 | CASGPGQGVADTQYF | TGTGCTAGTGGACCCGGACAGGGGGTGGCAGATACGCAGTATTTT
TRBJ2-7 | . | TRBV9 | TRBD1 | CASSVLGQGSYEQYF | TGTGCCAGCAGCGTCTTGGGACAGGGCTCCTACGAGCAGTACTTC
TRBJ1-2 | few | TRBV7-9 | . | CASSLGGGANYGYTF | TGTGCCAGCAGCTTGGGTGGGGGAGCTAACTATGGCTACACCTTC
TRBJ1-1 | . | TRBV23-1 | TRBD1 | CASSNGQGGLIEAFF | TGCGCCAGCAGTAACGGACAGGGGGGTCTTATTGAAGCTTTCTTT
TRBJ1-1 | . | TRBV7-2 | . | CASSLDSVAEAFF | TGTGCCAGCAGCTTAGATAGTGTCGCTGAAGCTTTCTTT
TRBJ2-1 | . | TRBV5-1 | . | CASSAPSQGWAYNEQFF | TGCGCCAGCAGCGCACCGTCACAGGGATGGGCCTACAATGAGCAGTTCTTC
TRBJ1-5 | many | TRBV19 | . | CASRQDTSNQPQHF | TGTGCCAGTAGACAAGATACTAGCAATCAGCCCCAGCATTTT
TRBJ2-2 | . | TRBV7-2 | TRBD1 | CASTPGGNTGELFF | TGTGCCAGCACCCCAGGGGGAAACACCGGGGAGCTGTTTTTT
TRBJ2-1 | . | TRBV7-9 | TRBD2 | CATLRGPSGKNEQFF | TGTGCCACCCTTCGAGGGCCTAGCGGGAAGAATGAGCAGTTCTTC
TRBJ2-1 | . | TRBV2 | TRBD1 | CASKRGQGNEQFF | TGTGCCAGCAAGAGGGGGCAGGGCAATGAGCAGTTCTTC
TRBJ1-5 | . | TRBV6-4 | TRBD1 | CASLQGYSNQPQHF | TGTGCCAGCCTACAGGGGTATAGCAATCAGCCCCAGCATTTT
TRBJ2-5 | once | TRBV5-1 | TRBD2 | CASSYSSGTYQETQYF | TGCGCCAGCAGCTACTCTAGCGGGACCTATCAAGAGACCCAGTACTTC
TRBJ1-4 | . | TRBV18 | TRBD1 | CASSPDRRDEKLFF | TGTGCCAGCTCTCCGGACAGGAGGGATGAAAAACTGTTTTTT
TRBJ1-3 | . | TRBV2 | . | CASSGNGDSGNTIYF | TGTGCCAGCAGTGGTAACGGGGACTCTGGAAACACCATATATTTT
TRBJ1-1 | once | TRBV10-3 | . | CAISESGRNTEAFF | TGTGCCATCAGTGAGTCGGGTCGGAACACTGAAGCTTTCTTT
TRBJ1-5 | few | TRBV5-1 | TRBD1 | CASSQTGGLGQPQHF | TGCGCCAGCAGCCAGACAGGGGGTTTAGGGCAGCCCCAGCATTTT
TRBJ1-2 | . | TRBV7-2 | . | CASSLDDGNYGYTF | TGTGCCAGCAGCTTAGACGACGGAAATTATGGCTACACCTTC
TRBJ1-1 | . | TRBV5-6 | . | CASSLAGGWADEAFF | TGTGCCAGCAGCTTGGCCGGAGGGTGGGCAGATGAAGCTTTCTTT
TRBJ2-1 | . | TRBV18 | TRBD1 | CASSPNSGTDNEQFF | TGTGCCAGCTCACCGAATTCCGGGACAGACAATGAGCAGTTCTTC
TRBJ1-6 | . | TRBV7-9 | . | CASIPVGDSPLHF | TGTGCCAGCATCCCGGTGGGGGATTCACCCCTCCACTTT
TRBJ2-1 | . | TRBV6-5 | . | CASSRGGEQFF | TGTGCCAGCAGTCGGGGAGGTGAGCAGTTCTTC
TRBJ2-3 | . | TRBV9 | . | CASSEGDTSDTQYF | TGTGCCAGCAGCGAGGGAGATACATCAGATACGCAGTATTTT
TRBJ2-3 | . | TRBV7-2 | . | CASSLGAGIGPSTDTQYF | TGTGCCAGCAGCTTAGGTGCGGGGATAGGGCCTAGCACAGATACGCAGTATTTT
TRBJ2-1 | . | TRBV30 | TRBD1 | CAWSWDRGNEQFF | TGTGCCTGGAGTTGGGACAGGGGAAATGAGCAGTTCTTC
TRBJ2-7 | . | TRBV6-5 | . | CASSRGFNSEQYF | TGTGCCAGCAGTAGGGGGTTTAATAGCGAGCAGTACTTC
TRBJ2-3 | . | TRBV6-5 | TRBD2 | CASKGLGVYTQYF | TGTGCCAGCAAGGGACTAGGGGTGTATACGCAGTATTTT
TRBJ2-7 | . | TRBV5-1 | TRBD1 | CASSRQGSYFNYEQYF | TGCGCCAGCAGCCGACAGGGTTCCTACTTTAACTACGAGCAGTACTTC
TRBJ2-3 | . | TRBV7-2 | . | CASSLYSDTQYF | TGTGCCAGCAGCCTATACTCAGATACGCAGTATTTT
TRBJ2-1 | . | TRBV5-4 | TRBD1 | CASSLAGGEQFF | TGTGCCAGCAGCTTGGCAGGGGGAGAGCAGTTCTTC
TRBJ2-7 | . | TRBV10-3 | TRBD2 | CAISESGGSYEQYF | TGTGCCATCAGTGAGTCCGGCGGGAGCTACGAGCAGTACTTC
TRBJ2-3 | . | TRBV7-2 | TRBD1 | CASSTGTGRSTDTQYF | TGTGCCAGCAGCACCGGGACAGGGAGGAGCACAGATACGCAGTATTTT
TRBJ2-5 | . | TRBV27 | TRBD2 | CASSLLAGGSRFETQYF | TGTGCCAGCAGTTTACTAGCGGGAGGGTCGAGGTTTGAGACCCAGTACTTC
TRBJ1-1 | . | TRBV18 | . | CASSHLPNTEAFF | TGTGCCAGCTCCCACCTACCGAACACTGAAGCTTTCTTT
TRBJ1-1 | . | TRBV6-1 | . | CASSDGQNTEAFF | TGTGCCAGCAGTGATGGACAGAACACTGAAGCTTTCTTT
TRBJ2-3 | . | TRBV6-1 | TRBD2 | CASSEASGGATDTQYF | TGTGCCAGCAGTGAAGCTAGCGGGGGGGCCACAGATACGCAGTATTTT
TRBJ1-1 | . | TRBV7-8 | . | CASSVLGTEAFF | TGTGCCAGCAGCGTCCTGGGCACTGAAGCTTTCTTT
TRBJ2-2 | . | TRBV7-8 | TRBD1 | CASSLRPGQGGTGELFF | TGTGCCAGCAGCTTACGTCCTGGACAGGGGGGCACCGGGGAGCTGTTTTTT
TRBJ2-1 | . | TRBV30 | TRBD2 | CAWSVLASGGALQFF | TGTGCCTGGAGTGTATTGGCTAGCGGGGGGGCCTTACAGTTCTTC
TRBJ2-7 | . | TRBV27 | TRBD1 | CASRPGQGPYEQYF | TGTGCCAGCAGACCCGGACAGGGGCCTTACGAGCAGTACTTC